The 24 T cell receptor beta chains presented below share a single source sample, sequenced in a study of blood T cell repertoires in COVID-19. Some clones are missing from TCRdb's copy, which holds only in-frame ones; the method was immunoSEQ multiplex PCR. The sample lists 150,000 or so clones; approximately 90% were seen once. The sample taken for sequencing was PBMCs or T cells enriched from blood (not recorded which). All receptors derive from a young woman with acute COVID-19.

To note about this clone: This specimen includes other DNA sequences encoding the same CDR3. The V call is TRBV5-1, the J call TRBJ1-1; possibly TRBD1 for D (5 bases). Germline CDR1 reads SGHRS; CDR2 reads YFSETQ. Trimming removed 3 bases from V and 3 bases from J, with 12 bases in between. This CDR3 comprises 14 residues. The DNA for the CDR3 is TGCGCCAGCAGCTCTCAGGGAGGGGACACTGAAGCTTTCTTT. Translation gives CASSSQGGDTEAFF.

This chain uses TRBV5-6 with TRBJ1-3; no definite D call. The CDR3 consists of 15 residues. Germline assignment: CDR1 SGHDT and CDR2 YYEEEE. V lost 1 base and J lost 1, with 9 bases in between. The CDR3 DNA reads as TGTGCCAGCAGCTTGATCAGGTTATCTGGAAACACCATATATTTT. Translating it yields CASSLIRLSGNTIYF.

The gene calls are TRBV14 and TRBJ2-1, with 8 bases fitting TRBD1. The germline CDR1 and CDR2 sequences are SGHDN and FVKESK. The V and J ends lost 4 bases and 7 bases, in that order; junction bases with no gene match: 6. The CDR3 sequence is 14 residues long. CDR3 sequence (DNA): TGTGCCAGCAGCCTCAGGACAGGGAAAAATGAGCAGTTCTTC. Translating it yields CASSLRTGKNEQFF.

This chain uses TRBV2 with TRBJ2-7; 9 positions match TRBD1. Germline trimming cut 6 bases from V and 3 bases from J; bases unmatched to any gene: 6. CDR3 length: 14 residues. Germline-derived CDR1 and CDR2 are SNHLY and FYNNEI. The CDR3 DNA follows: TGTGCCAGCAGGGGGACAGGGAGGATCTACGAGCAGTACTTC. Its translation is CASRGTGRIYEQYF. Together with reference TRBV2 and TRBJ2-7, the CDR3 gives the full variable domain: EPEVTQTPSHQVTQMGQEVILRCVPISNHLYFYWYRQILGQKVEFLVSFYNNEISEKSEIFDDQFSVERPDGSNFTLKIRSTKLEDSAMYFCASRGTGRIYEQYFGPGTRLTVT.

The chain links TRBV30 to TRBJ2-6, with unresolved D. Trimming removed 2 bases from V and 4 bases from J, with 3 bases in between. The CDR3 loop spans 12 amino acids. The germline CDR1 and CDR2 sequences are GTSNPN and SVGIG (reference sequence). CDR3 residues: CAWSLGANVLTF. CDR3 DNA sequence: TGTGCCTGGAGTCTGGGGGCCAACGTCCTGACTTTC.

The chain links TRBV7-2 to TRBJ2-1; 7 bases agree with TRBD2. The CDR3 extends over 16 amino acids. CDR1 and CDR2 (germline): SGHTA, FQGNSA. Trimming at V came to 3 bases and at J to 1 base, leaving 6 bases not matched to a gene. CDR3 region: CASSFPLAASYNEQFF. The DNA of the CDR3 is TGTGCCAGCAGCTTCCCCCTAGCGGCTTCCTACAATGAGCAGTTCTTC.

As DNA, the CDR3 is TGTGCCAGCAGCTTAGGCCCGGGGACAAACTATGGCTACACCTTC. This encodes CASSLGPGTNYGYTF. The chain links TRBV7-2 to TRBJ1-2; D might be TRBD1 (6 bases). Trimming left V 1 base short and J 2 bases short, with 11 bases between. This CDR3 region has 15 residues. Germline values: CDR1 SGHTA, CDR2 FQGNSA.

The chain links TRBV5-4 to TRBJ1-1; 8 bases align to TRBD1. Germline-derived CDR1 and CDR2 are SGHNT and YYREEE (reference sequence). The V segment lost 2 bases and the J segment 1 base; nucleotides outside the gene matches: 1. CDR3 length equals 14 residues. In nucleotides, the CDR3 is TGTGCCAGCAGCTTAGACAGGGGGAACACTGAAGCTTTCTTT. Translation gives CASSLDRGNTEAFF. Filled out from reference TRBV5-4 and TRBJ1-1, the complete variable domain reads ETGVTQSPTHLIKTRGQQVTLRCSSQSGHNTVSWYQQALGQGPQFIFQYYREEENGRGNFPPRFSGLQFPNYSSELNVNALELDDSALYLCASSLDRGNTEAFFGQGTRLTVV.

The chain employs TRBV7-3 and TRBJ1-5; 10 bases map to TRBD1. Unmatched junction bases numbered 11, after V lost 5 bases and J lost 4 bases. CDR3 length: 17 residues. The germline V gene encodes CDR1 SGHTA and CDR2 FQGTGA. The CDR3 nucleotides read TGTGCCAGCAGCGCGTCCCCGGGACAGGGGATAAATCAGCCCCAGCATTTT. It translates to CASSASPGQGINQPQHF. The full variable domain, in which reference TRBV7-3 and TRBJ1-5 provide the parts outside the CDR3, is GAGVSQTPSNKVTEKGKYVELRCDPISGHTALYWYRQSLGQGPEFLIYFQGTGAADDSGLPNDRFFAVRPEGSVSTLKIQRTERGDSAVYLCASSASPGQGINQPQHFGDGTRLSIL.

This rearrangement joins TRBV28 to TRBJ2-7; D may be TRBD1 (5 bases). Germline CDR1 is MDHEN and CDR2 is SYDVKM. The CDR3 runs 14 residues. Trimming shortened V by 10 bases and J by 2 bases, and 18 bases separated the two germline ends. CDR3 protein: CATVGHSSPYEQYF. The CDR3 DNA reads TGTGCCACCGTCGGACATTCTTCTCCCTACGAGCAGTACTTC.

The V and J genes are TRBV3-1 (or the pseudogene TRBV3-2) and TRBJ2-3; possible D gene TRBD2, 5 bases. The CDR3 contains 14 residues. In germline, CDR1 is LGHDT, CDR2 YNNKEL (reference sequence). V lost 0 bases, J lost 7 bases, and 11 bases lay in between. For the CDR3, the DNA is TGTGCCAGCAGCCAAGATCGGGGATTGCATACGCAGTATTTT. Its translation: CASSQDRGLHTQYF.

The DNA for the CDR3 is TGTGCCAGCAGCGGGGGGCGAGCGGGGCTGAGCACAGATACGCAGTATTTT. Residues: CASSGGRAGLSTDTQYF. The V and J genes are TRBV9 and TRBJ2-3; D possibly corresponds to TRBD2 (7 bases). CDR1 and CDR2 from the germline V gene are SGDLS and YYNGEE. Trimming stripped 3 bases from V and 0 bases from J, with 17 bases between. This CDR3 has 17 residues.

The chain uses TRBV19 and TRBJ1-5, with 9 bases aligning to TRBD1. Germline V gives CDR1 LNHDA, CDR2 SQIVND (reference sequence). J lost 1 base, V lost 7 bases, and 8 bases had no gene match. The CDR3 is made up of 16 amino acids. This CDR3 is CASKIMGTGSNQPQHF. As DNA, the CDR3 is TGTGCCAGTAAGATCATGGGGACAGGGAGCAATCAGCCCCAGCATTTT.

The chain couples TRBV30 to TRBJ2-5, with TRBD1 matching over 8 bases. V was clipped by 3 bases and J by 4 bases; unmatched bases: 7. Looked up from germline, CDR1 is GTSNPN and CDR2 is SVGIG (reference sequence). This CDR3 comprises 14 residues. Written as DNA, the CDR3 is TGTGCCTGGAGCGCCGGGACAGGTGTAGAGACCCAGTACTTC. This sequence encodes CAWSAGTGVETQYF.

The chain uses TRBV19 and TRBJ1-2; no reliable D call. The CDR3 runs to 13 residues. In germline, CDR1 is LNHDA, CDR2 SQIVND (reference sequence). Trimming left V 4 bases short and J 8 bases short, with 14 bases between. CDR3 sequence: CASSTSGSRGYTF. The CDR3 DNA sequence: TGTGCCAGTAGTACGTCAGGCAGCAGGGGCTACACCTTC.

The chain carries TRBV28 and TRBJ1-4; D is ambiguous. CDR1 is MDHEN, CDR2 SYDVKM, per germline. The CDR3 contains 15 residues. The V end was cut by 6 bases, the J end by 7 bases, with 18 bases between. CDR3 amino acids: CASRSSPGIGEKLFF. The CDR3 DNA reads as TGTGCCAGCAGGTCCTCTCCCGGGATCGGTGAAAAACTGTTTTTT.

V usage is TRBV5-4 and J usage is TRBJ2-3; 8 bases align to TRBD2. The V segment lost 3 bases and the J segment 0 bases; nucleotides outside the gene matches: 9. This CDR3 has 17 residues. In germline, CDR1 is SGHNT, CDR2 YYREEE (reference sequence). DNA for the CDR3: TGTGCCAGCAGCTCGACCCTAGCGGGCACTAGCACAGATACGCAGTATTTT. Encoded protein: CASSSTLAGTSTDTQYF.

This chain uses TRBV5-6 with TRBJ2-1, with a tentative D call TRBD2 (5 bases). Trimming shortened V by 2 bases and J by 9 bases, and 15 bases separated the two germline ends. Germline V gene lookup returns CDR1 SGHDT and CDR2 YYEEEE. There are 14 residues in the CDR3. CDR3 loop: CASSFPRLNAEQFF. DNA for the CDR3: TGTGCCAGCAGCTTTCCGAGACTAAATGCTGAGCAGTTCTTC.

The V gene is TRBV20-1, the J gene TRBJ2-7; a possible D gene is TRBD1 (5 bases). Trimming removed 3 bases from V and 2 bases from J, with 14 bases in between. The germline V gene has CDR1 DFQATT and CDR2 SNEGSKA (reference sequence). The CDR3 is made up of 14 amino acids. This CDR3 reads CSASFAGSTYEQYF. The CDR3 bases are TGCAGTGCTAGTTTCGCAGGGTCAACCTACGAGCAGTACTTC.

The V and J genes are TRBV6-4 and TRBJ2-1, with 9 positions matching TRBD1. Germline values: CDR1 MRHNA, CDR2 SNTAGT. The CDR3 consists of 16 residues. Trimming cost V 3 bases and J 0 bases; bases outside gene matches: 3. CDR3: CASSEQGAASYNEQFF. The CDR3 coding sequence is TGTGCCAGCAGTGAACAGGGGGCAGCCTCCTACAATGAGCAGTTCTTC.

CDR3 in DNA: TGTGCCAGCAGTTTAGAGGGTGGAGAGCCCCAGCATTTT. Its protein is CASSLEGGEPQHF. The chain carries TRBV27 and TRBJ1-5, with no clear D. Trimming took off 2 bases at V and 8 bases at J, with 10 bases between the two ends. CDR3 size: 13 residues. Germline V gene data show CDR1 as MNHEY and CDR2 as SMNVEV (reference sequence).

The chain couples TRBV5-4 to TRBJ2-3; 8 nucleotides align to TRBD2. J lost 1 base, V lost 4 bases, and 11 bases had no gene match. Germline-derived CDR1 and CDR2 are SGHNT and YYREEE (reference sequence). This CDR3 has 17 amino acids. The CDR3 is CASSAREAQVGTDTQYF. In DNA form, the CDR3 reads TGTGCCAGCAGCGCGCGGGAGGCCCAAGTGGGCACAGATACGCAGTATTTT.

The rearrangement uses TRBV5-5 and TRBJ1-1; the D is unclear. Trimming pared 3 bases from V and 1 base from J, leaving 7 bases between. The germline V gene has CDR1 SGHKS and CDR2 YYEKEE (reference sequence). The CDR3 sequence is 13 residues long. CDR3 sequence: CASSWRENTEAFF. The CDR3 DNA reads as TGTGCCAGCAGCTGGAGAGAGAACACTGAAGCTTTCTTT. The full variable domain, with the rest looked up from reference TRBV5-5 and TRBJ1-1, is DAGVTQSPTHLIKTRGQQVTLRCSPISGHKSVSWYQQVLGQGPQFIFQYYEKEERGRGNFPDRFSARQFPNYSSELNVNALLLGDSALYLCASSWRENTEAFFGQGTRLTVV.

This chain connects TRBV4-3 to TRBJ2-1, with no clear D. Trimming left V 1 base short and J 2 bases short, with 9 bases between. Germline lookup yields CDR1 LGHNA and CDR2 YSLEER. CDR3 length equals 15 residues. CDR3 DNA sequence: TGCGCCAGCAGCCAAGCGGATCGGGCCTACAATGAGCAGTTCTTC. Translating gives CASSQADRAYNEQFF.